The 22 T cell receptor beta chains reported below all come from one sample, sequenced in a study of shared clonotypes between healthy human individuals. Clones were sequenced by immunoSEQ multiplex PCR, and TCRdb holds only the in-frame ones, with some missing. The sample has 1.4 million to 1.5 million clones; roughly 95% are singletons. The sequenced sample was naive CD4+ T cells sorted from blood. Subset noted: CD45RA+ positively selected. The receptors come from a man aged 30 to 45 in good health.

V and J are TRBV6-1 and TRBJ2-1; D gene uncertain. Germline V gene data show CDR1 as MNHNS and CDR2 as SASEGT. Between the trimmed V and J ends, which lost 6 bases and 0 bases, there was a span of 9 bases. This CDR3 is built from 14 residues. In DNA, the CDR3 is TGTGCCAGCAGACGACCAAGCTCCTACAATGAGCAGTTCTTC. Encoded protein: CASRRPSSYNEQFF.

The chain links TRBV7-9 to TRBJ2-7; a possible D gene is TRBD1 (6 bases). V dropped 5 bases and J dropped 4 bases, with 15 bases sitting between them. The CDR3 spans 14 residues. Germline CDR1 SEHNR, CDR2 FQNEAQ (reference sequence). The CDR3 coding sequence is TGTGCCAGCAGCCGAGGACAGTCGAATTACGAGCAGTACTTC. Translation: CASSRGQSNYEQYF.

The V gene is TRBV28, the J gene TRBJ2-1; 9 positions agree with TRBD2. V shed 7 bases, J shed 0 bases, and the junction held 13 bases outside the gene matches. Germline V gene lookup returns CDR1 MDHEN and CDR2 SYDVKM. The CDR3 covers 18 residues. CDR3 DNA: TGTGCCAGCACTTCGAGCGGGGGGAGCGGGAGCTCCTACAATGAGCAGTTCTTC. As protein: CASTSSGGSGSSYNEQFF.

V usage is TRBV2 and J usage is TRBJ1-1, with TRBD1 as a possible D gene (6 bases). Germline CDR1 SNHLY, CDR2 FYNNEI. V gave up 10 bases and J gave up 0 bases, with 21 bases separating them. The CDR3 has 16 amino acids. Written as DNA, the CDR3 is TGTGCCACACGGGGGGGCAGTAACCTCATGAACACTGAAGCTTTCTTT. Its protein is CATRGGSNLMNTEAFF.

The V and J genes are TRBV9 and TRBJ2-1; the match to TRBD2 covers 9 bases. The CDR3 contains 15 residues. Germline assignment: CDR1 SGDLS and CDR2 YYNGEE. J was trimmed by 7 bases and V by 0 bases; bases with no gene match: 5. The CDR3 nucleotides read TGTGCCAGCAGCGTAGAGACTAGCGGCTTGAATGAGCAGTTCTTC. Protein sequence: CASSVETSGLNEQFF.

V gene TRBV7-9 combines with J gene TRBJ2-7; D ambiguous. The germline gives CDR1 SEHNR, CDR2 FQNEAQ (reference sequence). The CDR3 sequence is 17 residues long. The ends were cut back, 7 bases at V and 4 bases at J, with 26 bases in the middle. CDR3 DNA sequence: TGTGCCAGCATCCCTACCCGGACGTTAGAACACAGTTACGAGCAGTACTTC. It is translated as CASIPTRTLEHSYEQYF.

The V and J genes are TRBV7-2 and TRBJ2-1; 8 nucleotides match TRBD2. CDR1 is SGHTA and CDR2 is FQGNSA in the germline V gene. With V trimmed by 5 bases and J by 7 bases, 10 bases remained unmatched. There are 15 residues in the CDR3. Written as DNA, the CDR3 is TGTGCCAGCAGCCGACCGAGCGGGGGTTTGAATGAGCAGTTCTTC. Residues: CASSRPSGGLNEQFF.

This clone was recorded only once. This chain uses TRBV14 with TRBJ2-7; possibly TRBD2 for D (7 bases). V was cut by 0 bases and J by 2 bases, with 11 bases left in between. The germline V gene has CDR1 SGHDN and CDR2 FVKESK. The CDR3 covers 15 residues. The chain's CDR3 is CASSQEGRGPYEQYF. The CDR3 coding sequence is TGTGCCAGCAGCCAAGAAGGGCGGGGGCCCTACGAGCAGTACTTC.

The chain has TRBV5-5 and TRBJ2-5; 10 bases fit TRBD2. The CDR3 loop spans 17 amino acids. V lost 0 bases, J lost 6 bases, and 11 bases stayed unmatched. The germline V gene has CDR1 SGHKS and CDR2 YYEKEE (reference sequence). The CDR3 DNA reads TGTGCCAGCAGCTTGGTGCCTAGCGGGAGCGGTTGGCAGACCCAGTACTTC. This encodes CASSLVPSGSGWQTQYF.

This sequence joins TRBV5-8 and TRBJ2-7, with D tentatively TRBD2 (6 bases). CDR3 size: 13 residues. Germline V gene lookup returns CDR1 SGHTS and CDR2 YDEGEE. Trimming took 10 bases from V and 0 from J, leaving 14 bases between them. This CDR3 reads CAGGAHSSYEQYF. Written as DNA, the CDR3 is TGTGCCGGCGGGGCCCATAGCTCCTACGAGCAGTACTTC.

This sequence joins TRBV5-1 and TRBJ2-1, with 10 bases that match TRBD2. Germline V gives CDR1 SGHRS, CDR2 YFSETQ. This CDR3 contains 16 residues. V shed 3 bases, J shed 8 bases, and the junction held 11 bases outside the gene matches. DNA of the CDR3: TGCGCCAGCAGCTCCCAATGGGCTAGCGGGAGATATGAGCAGTTCTTC. Its protein product is CASSSQWASGRYEQFF.

In its sample, this clone was seen once. The chain employs TRBV18 and TRBJ2-7; D unresolved. The germline V and J ends were trimmed by 6 bases and 5 bases, with 14 bases remaining between them. Germline assignment: CDR1 KGHSH and CDR2 LQKENI. CDR3 length: 13 residues. The CDR3: CASSLDGFDEQYF. The DNA for the CDR3 is TGTGCCAGCTCCCTGGACGGGTTTGACGAGCAGTACTTC.

The chain recombines TRBV29-1 with TRBJ2-4; D is ambiguous. The CDR3 has 11 residues. CDR1 and CDR2 (germline): SQVTM, ANQGSEA. V was trimmed by 3 bases and J by 8 bases, leaving 8 bases between them. CDR3 sequence: CSVESIDIQYF. The DNA for the CDR3 is TGCAGCGTTGAGTCGATAGACATTCAGTACTTC.

Of note for this clone: Other DNA sequences in the same sample also yield this CDR3. The chain combines TRBV19 with TRBJ2-5, with D unresolved. Germline V gene data show CDR1 as LNHDA and CDR2 as SQIVND (reference sequence). Trimming removed 1 base at V and 4 bases at J, with 4 bases between. This CDR3 has 12 residues. As DNA, the CDR3 is TGTGCCAGTAGTATAGCGGGAGAGACCCAGTACTTC. Translation: CASSIAGETQYF.

The rearrangement uses TRBV18 and TRBJ2-7; TRBD1 is a possible D gene (6 bases). Germline CDR1 is KGHSH and CDR2 is LQKENI. The CDR3 runs 15 residues. Trimming took off 3 bases at V and 2 bases at J, with 14 bases between the two ends. The CDR3 coding sequence is TGTGCCAGCTCACCTACAGGGTCAACTACCTACGAGCAGTACTTC. It yields the protein CASSPTGSTTYEQYF.

This sequence joins TRBV7-9 and TRBJ2-7, with TRBD2 identical over 8 bases. Germline V gene lookup returns CDR1 SEHNR and CDR2 FQNEAQ (reference sequence). Trimming removed 5 bases from V and 5 bases from J; junction bases left unmatched: 8. The CDR3 covers 14 residues. The CDR3 spells CASSPSGSPHEQYF. The CDR3 nucleotides are TGTGCCAGCAGCCCAAGCGGGAGTCCCCACGAGCAGTACTTC.

The chain joins TRBV7-9 to TRBJ2-1, with 10 bases identical to TRBD2. In germline, CDR1 is SEHNR, CDR2 FQNEAQ (reference sequence). V lost 4 bases and J lost 4; bases outside the gene matches: 4. The CDR3 contains 15 residues. The CDR3 spells CASSSRTSGYNEQFF. As DNA, the CDR3 is TGTGCCAGCAGCTCGAGGACTAGCGGATACAATGAGCAGTTCTTC.

This rearrangement joins TRBV10-2 to TRBJ2-3, with no clear D. Germline V lookup: CDR1 WSHSY, CDR2 SAAADI. Trimming stripped 2 bases from V and 5 bases from J, with 17 bases between. The CDR3 loop spans 16 amino acids. The DNA of the CDR3 is TGCGCCAGCAGTGAGACCGACACGAAGTGGGGAGATACGCAGTATTTT. Protein sequence: CASSETDTKWGDTQYF.

The CDR3 DNA reads TGTGCCATCAGTGGGCGGGCAGTCTACTCCTACGAGCAGTACTTC. Residues: CAISGRAVYSYEQYF. V gene TRBV10-3 combines with J gene TRBJ2-7, with D maybe TRBD2 (5 bases). The CDR3 has 15 amino acids. Germline-derived CDR1 and CDR2 are ENHRY and SYGVKD. V lost 4 bases, J lost 0 bases, and 13 bases lay in between.

This chain joins TRBV6-5 and TRBJ1-5; 9 nucleotides match TRBD1. With 5 bases clipped from V and 4 bases from J, the junction kept 6 bases outside the gene matches. The CDR3 is made up of 15 amino acids. Germline V gives CDR1 MNHEY, CDR2 SVGAGI. DNA for the CDR3: TGTGCCAGCAGTCGGGGACAGGGCGAAAATCAGCCCCAGCATTTT. This sequence encodes CASSRGQGENQPQHF.

The chain couples TRBV11-2 to TRBJ2-7, with D maybe TRBD1 (5 bases). The CDR3 has 13 residues. Trimming took 6 bases from V and 7 from J, leaving 16 bases between them. The germline V gene has CDR1 SGHAT and CDR2 FQNNGV. The CDR3 loop reads CASRTPGPAEQYF. The DNA of the CDR3 is TGTGCCAGCAGGACACCAGGGCCGGCGGAGCAGTACTTC.

The J gene is TRBJ2-7, the V gene TRBV29-1; weak D call: TRBD2 (5 bases). The CDR3 is made up of 11 amino acids. Trimming pared 5 bases from V and 6 bases from J, leaving 11 bases between. Germline V gene sequence: CDR1 SQVTM, CDR2 ANQGSEA. Here the CDR3 reads CSVYGNREQYF. CDR3 bases: TGCAGCGTTTACGGGAACCGCGAGCAGTACTTC.